Listed below are T cell receptor beta chains from one sample, sequenced in a study of blood T cell repertoires in COVID-19. The repertoire was sequenced with immunoSEQ multiplex PCR; TCRdb's copy has only in-frame clones and lacks some. In the table there are under 250,000 clones, approximately 84% of which are singletons. The sample comprised peripheral blood. The receptors shown here come from a middle-aged man who had recovered from COVID-19. The CDR3 runs from the conserved cysteine through the conserved F or W. The order of the fields is J gene, clone size, D gene, V gene, CDR3 protein, CDR3 DNA. A D gene is named only where the DNA matches it firmly. Only part of the rows carry a size: once, few, many, or a class if the clone is expanded.

>TRBJ2-5|NA|TRBD1|TRBV18
CASSPQTGYQETQYF
TGTGCCAGCTCACCACAGACAGGGTACCAAGAGACCCAGTACTTC
>TRBJ1-5|NA|NA|TRBV19
CASSHPTGQPQHF
TGTGCCAGTAGTCACCCGACAGGCCAGCCCCAGCATTTT
>TRBJ1-4|NA|TRBD1|TRBV28
CASSLGTGNNEKLFF
TGTGCCAGCAGTTTGGGGACAGGGAATAATGAAAAACTGTTTTTT
>TRBJ1-4|NA|NA|TRBV28
CASSGQWTASFF
TGTGCCAGCAGTGGTCAATGGACAGCGAGTTTTTTT
>TRBJ2-3|NA|TRBD2|TRBV19
CASRLAGGGDTQYF
TGTGCCAGTAGACTAGCGGGAGGGGGTGATACGCAGTATTTT
>TRBJ1-4|many|NA|TRBV9
CASARGGAGEKLFF
TGTGCCAGCGCCCGAGGGGGGGCAGGTGAAAAACTGTTTTTT
>TRBJ1-6|NA|NA|TRBV11-2
CASSLDLASVSNSPLHF
TGTGCCAGCAGCTTAGATCTAGCATCCGTATCTAATTCACCCCTCCACTTT
>TRBJ2-5|NA|NA|TRBV5-4
CASSLDGVQETQYF
TGTGCCAGCAGCTTGGACGGGGTCCAAGAGACCCAGTACTTC
>TRBJ2-6|NA|NA|TRBV6-5
CAGQDGVGGANVLTF
TGTGCCGGACAAGATGGGGTAGGTGGGGCCAACGTCCTGACTTTC
>TRBJ1-3|NA|NA|TRBV18
CASSPNLVRTGNTIYF
TGTGCCAGCTCACCAAATTTAGTGAGAACTGGAAACACCATATATTTT
>TRBJ2-2|NA|TRBD2|TRBV7-8
CASSPLAGTGELFF
TGTGCCAGCAGCCCTCTAGCGGGCACCGGGGAGCTGTTTTTT
>TRBJ1-4|once|TRBD1|TRBV19
CASSTGTANEKLFF
TGTGCCAGTAGCACCGGGACAGCAAATGAAAAACTGTTTTTT
>TRBJ1-2|NA|NA|TRBV28
CASTKGVRDYGYTF
TGTGCCAGCACCAAGGGAGTGCGGGACTATGGCTACACCTTC
>TRBJ2-5|NA|TRBD2|TRBV7-9
CASSLRTSGGETQYF
TGTGCCAGCAGCCTACGGACTAGCGGGGGAGAGACCCAGTACTTC
>TRBJ2-7|NA|TRBD1|TRBV28
CASSSLGTGERYEQYF
TGTGCCAGCAGTTCCCTCGGGACAGGGGAGAGGTACGAGCAGTACTTC
>TRBJ2-5|NA|TRBD2|TRBV3-1/TRBV3-2
CASSPGGSRETQYF
TGTGCCAGCAGCCCGGGGGGGAGTAGGGAGACCCAGTACTTC
>TRBJ1-1|NA|TRBD1|TRBV5-6
CASSLGTDPWVLGEAFF
TGTGCCAGCAGCTTAGGGACAGACCCTTGGGTCCTCGGAGAAGCTTTCTTT
>TRBJ2-7|NA|NA|TRBV6-6
CASSSENRVGEQYF
TGTGCCAGCAGTTCCGAGAACAGGGTTGGCGAGCAGTACTTC
>TRBJ1-1|NA|NA|TRBV27
CASSFQGRNTEAFF
TGTGCCAGCAGTTTTCAGGGGAGGAACACTGAAGCTTTCTTT
>TRBJ2-7|NA|TRBD1|TRBV15
CATSRGGTGYEQYF
TGTGCCACCAGCAGAGGCGGGACAGGATACGAGCAGTACTTC
>TRBJ2-1|NA|NA|TRBV28
CASSSQNSEQFF
TGTGCCAGCAGCTCCCAAAACAGCGAGCAGTTCTTC
>TRBJ2-3|NA|NA|TRBV10-1
CASSDASRTDTQYF
TGCGCCAGCAGTGATGCCAGTCGAACAGATACGCAGTATTTT
>TRBJ2-1|NA|TRBD2|TRBV24-1
CATSDWASGKDEQFF
TGTGCCACCAGTGATTGGGCTAGCGGGAAAGATGAGCAGTTCTTC
>TRBJ1-2|NA|TRBD1|TRBV3-1/TRBV3-2
CASSHVNRGGYTF
TGTGCCAGCAGCCACGTAAACAGGGGTGGCTACACCTTC
>TRBJ2-7|NA|NA|TRBV7-9
CASSKDSSPTYEQYF
TGTGCCAGCAGCAAAGACAGTTCCCCTACCTACGAGCAGTACTTC
>TRBJ1-4|NA|NA|TRBV7-2
CASSSSQATNEKLFF
TGTGCCAGCAGCTCCAGTCAGGCAACTAATGAAAAACTGTTTTTT
>TRBJ2-1|NA|TRBD2|TRBV28
CASSSAGGGSNEQFF
TGTGCCAGCAGTTCGGCGGGTGGCGGGAGTAATGAGCAGTTCTTC
>TRBJ2-7|NA|TRBD2|TRBV7-8
CASSLGWTGGSEQYF
TGTGCCAGCAGCTTAGGTTGGACGGGAGGGAGTGAGCAGTACTTC
>TRBJ2-1|NA|TRBD2|TRBV25-1
CASSGLAGALNEQFF
TGTGCCAGCAGTGGTTTAGCGGGAGCACTCAATGAGCAGTTCTTC
>TRBJ1-6|once|NA|TRBV27
CASRPDRRSYSPLHF
TGTGCCAGCAGGCCCGACAGGAGGAGTTATTCACCCCTCCACTTT
>TRBJ1-1|NA|NA|TRBV5-1
CASSWGHLNTEAFF
TGCGCCAGCAGCTGGGGACACCTGAACACTGAAGCTTTCTTT